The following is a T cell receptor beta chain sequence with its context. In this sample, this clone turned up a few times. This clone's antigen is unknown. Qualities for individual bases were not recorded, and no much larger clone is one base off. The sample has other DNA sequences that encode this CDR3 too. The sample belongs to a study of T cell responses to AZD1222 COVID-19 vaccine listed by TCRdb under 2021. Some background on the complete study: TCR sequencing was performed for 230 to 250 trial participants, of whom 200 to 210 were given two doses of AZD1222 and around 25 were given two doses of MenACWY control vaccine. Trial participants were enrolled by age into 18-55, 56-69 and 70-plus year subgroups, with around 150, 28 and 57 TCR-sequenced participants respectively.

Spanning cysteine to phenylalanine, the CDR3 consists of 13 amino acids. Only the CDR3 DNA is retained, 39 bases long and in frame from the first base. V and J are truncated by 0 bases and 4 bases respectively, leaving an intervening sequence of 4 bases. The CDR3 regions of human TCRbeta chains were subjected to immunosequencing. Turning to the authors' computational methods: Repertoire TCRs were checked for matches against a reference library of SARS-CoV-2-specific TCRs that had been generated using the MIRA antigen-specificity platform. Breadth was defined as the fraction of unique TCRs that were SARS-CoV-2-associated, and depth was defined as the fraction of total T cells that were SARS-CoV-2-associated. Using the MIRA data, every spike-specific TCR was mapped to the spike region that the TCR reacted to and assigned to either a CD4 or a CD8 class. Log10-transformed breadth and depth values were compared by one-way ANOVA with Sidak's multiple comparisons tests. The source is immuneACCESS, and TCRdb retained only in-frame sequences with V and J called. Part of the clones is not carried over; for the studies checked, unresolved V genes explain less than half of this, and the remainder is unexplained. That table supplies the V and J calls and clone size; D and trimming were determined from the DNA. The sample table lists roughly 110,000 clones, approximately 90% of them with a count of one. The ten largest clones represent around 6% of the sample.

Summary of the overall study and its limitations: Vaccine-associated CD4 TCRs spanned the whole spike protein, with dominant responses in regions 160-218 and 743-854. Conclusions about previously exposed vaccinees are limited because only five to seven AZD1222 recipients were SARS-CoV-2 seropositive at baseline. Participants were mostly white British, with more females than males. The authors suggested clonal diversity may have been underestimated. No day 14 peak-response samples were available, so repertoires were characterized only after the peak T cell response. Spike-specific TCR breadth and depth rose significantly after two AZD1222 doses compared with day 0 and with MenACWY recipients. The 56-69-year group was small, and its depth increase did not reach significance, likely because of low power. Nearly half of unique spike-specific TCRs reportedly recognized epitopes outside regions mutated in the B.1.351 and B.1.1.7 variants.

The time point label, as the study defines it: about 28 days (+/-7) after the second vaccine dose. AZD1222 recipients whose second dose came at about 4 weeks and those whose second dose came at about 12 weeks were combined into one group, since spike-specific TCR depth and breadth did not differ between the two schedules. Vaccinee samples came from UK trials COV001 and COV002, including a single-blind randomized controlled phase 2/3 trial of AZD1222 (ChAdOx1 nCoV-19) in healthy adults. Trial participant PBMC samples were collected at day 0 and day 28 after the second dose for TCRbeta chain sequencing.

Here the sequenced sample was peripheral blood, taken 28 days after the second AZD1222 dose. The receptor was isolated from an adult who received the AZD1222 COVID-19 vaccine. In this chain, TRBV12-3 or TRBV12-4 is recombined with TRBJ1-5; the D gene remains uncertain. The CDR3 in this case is CASSLAENQPQHF. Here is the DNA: TGTGCCAGCAGTTTAGCTGAGAATCAGCCCCAGCATTTT.